A selection of T cell receptor beta chains follows, all from one sample in a study of T cells in Graves' hyperthyroidism and ophthalmopathy. TCRdb re-called the multiplex PCR reads through MiXCR, storing one row per CDR3 protein. The table has about 640,000 distinct CDR3 sequences, around 21% seen once. The specimen sequenced was blood. These receptors all come from a man under 40 with Graves' ophthalmopathy. Both conserved end residues are part of each CDR3. Each record gives: V gene, clone size, D gene, J gene, CDR3 DNA, CDR3 protein. A D gene is named only where the DNA matches it firmly. Clone size is stated in some rows and not others, as once, few, many or a class when expanded.

TRBV18	many	NA	TRBJ2-7	TGTGCCAGCTCACCATCGGGGATAGTCGGCGAGCAGTACTTC	CASSPSGIVGEQYF
TRBV2	few	NA	TRBJ2-1	TGTGCCACGATCTCCCGGGTCGAGGGGTCCTACAATGAGCAGTTCTTC	CATISRVEGSYNEQFF
TRBV6-2/TRBV6-3	few	TRBD1	TRBJ2-7	TGTGCCAGCAGCAGAACCTGGGGACAGGTGAACCCCTACGAGCAGTACTTC	CASSRTWGQVNPYEQYF
TRBV28	NA	NA	TRBJ2-7	TGTGCCAGCGGTGACCCGAGGGTAAATTCCTACGAGCAGTACTTC	CASGDPRVNSYEQYF
TRBV9	NA	TRBD2	TRBJ2-1	TGTGCCAGCAGCGTGGACACCGGGACTAGCTTTTACAATGAGCAGTTCTTC	CASSVDTGTSFYNEQFF
TRBV28	NA	NA	TRBJ2-5	TGTGCCAGCAGGACAGGCCTGGTGGAGACCCAGTACTTC	CASRTGLVETQYF
TRBV6-1	many	NA	TRBJ2-6	TGTGCCAGCAGTGAAGAGGGGAGTGGGGCCAACGTCCTGACTTTC	CASSEEGSGANVLTF
TRBV2	many	NA	TRBJ1-1	TGTGCCAGCGAGGGGGGCACTGAAGCTTTCTTT	CASEGGTEAFF
TRBV11-2	many	TRBD2	TRBJ2-5	TGTGCCAGCAGCTTCGGACTAGCGAGTACAGAGACCCAGTACTTC	CASSFGLASTETQYF
TRBV9	NA	NA	TRBJ1-1	TGTGCCAGCAGCGTAGGGTCCGAGATGAACACTGAAGCTTTCTTT	CASSVGSEMNTEAFF
TRBV5-1	few	TRBD2	TRBJ2-7	TGCGCCAGCAGCTTGGTAGTGGGGGGGACCATCTACGAGCAGTACTTC	CASSLVVGGTIYEQYF
TRBV9	NA	NA	TRBJ1-5	TGTGCCAGCAGCGTAGACGGGGAGTCGGGTCAGCCCCAGCATTTT	CASSVDGESGQPQHF
TRBV3-1	many	NA	TRBJ2-7	TGTGCCAGCAGCCAGATGGACAACCACTACGAGCAGTACTTC	CASSQMDNHYEQYF
TRBV19	NA	NA	TRBJ1-3	TGTGCCGGGAAAGACGGAAACACCATATATTTT	CAGKDGNTIYF
TRBV7-9	NA	TRBD2	TRBJ2-5	TGTGCCATTCCAGCGGGAGGGCCTCGAGAGACCCAGTACTTC	CAIPAGGPRETQYF
TRBV20-1	many	NA	TRBJ1-3	TGCAGTGCTAGGGGTAACATCGACTCTGGAAACACCATATATTTT	CSARGNIDSGNTIYF
TRBV14	few	TRBD2	TRBJ2-1	TGTGCCAGCAGCTTCGTTTCGGGACTAGCGGGATTCAATGAGCAGTTCTTC	CASSFVSGLAGFNEQFF
TRBV28	NA	TRBD1	TRBJ1-4	TGTGCCAGCAGTCCAGGGGGCGGTGAAAAACTGTTTTTT	CASSPGGGEKLFF
TRBV7-2	NA	NA	TRBJ2-5	TGTGCCAGCAGCTTGGGGCGGGGGCGGGGGTTAGCCCAAGAGACCCAGTACTTC	CASSLGRGRGLAQETQYF
TRBV24-1	once	NA	TRBJ2-7	TGTGCCAGCAGTTTACGCGGGGAGCACGAGCAGTACTTC	CASSLRGEHEQYF
TRBV12-3/TRBV12-4	many	TRBD1	TRBJ2-7	TGTGCCAGCAGTTTAAGATCCGGGACAGCGGCTTGGGGAGAGCAGTACTTC	CASSLRSGTAAWGEQYF
TRBV7-2	many	TRBD1	TRBJ1-2	TGTGCCAGCACCTTCGGACAGGGGGAGGGTGGCTACACCTTC	CASTFGQGEGGYTF
TRBV28	NA	NA	TRBJ2-1	TGTGCCAGCAGTTTAGGAACGCCTAACAATGAGCAGTTCTTC	CASSLGTPNNEQFF
TRBV11-2	few	TRBD1	TRBJ1-6	TGTGCCAGCAGCCACCGGGACAGCCGGAGGCTATATAATTCACCCCTCCACTTT	CASSHRDSRRLYNSPLHF
TRBV6-1	NA	NA	TRBJ2-7	TGTGCCAGCCGAGGGCTTCTAAGGGGCGAGCAGTACTTC	CASRGLLRGEQYF
TRBV5-1	NA	TRBD1	TRBJ2-7	TGCGCCAGCAGCTCGAGGACAGGGTATGAGCAGTACTTC	CASSSRTGYEQYF
TRBV20-1	many	NA	TRBJ2-3	TGCAGTGTAGAACGACGCACAGATACGCAGTATTTT	CSVERRTDTQYF
TRBV20-1	many	NA	TRBJ2-7	TGCAGTGCTAGAGATGGCCAGTCCTACGAGCAGTACTTC	CSARDGQSYEQYF
TRBV30	few	NA	TRBJ2-7	TGTGCCTGGAGTGTTGCAGGTGGGGGCATCTACGAGCAGTACTTC	CAWSVAGGGIYEQYF
TRBV12-3/TRBV12-4	few	TRBD2	TRBJ2-7	TGTGCCAGCACCCTAGCGGGAGGGTATTACGAGCAGTACTTC	CASTLAGGYYEQYF
TRBV5-1	NA	TRBD1	TRBJ2-1	TGCGCCAGCAGCTCGTTCCCGGGACAGGGTAATAATGAGCAGTTCTTC	CASSSFPGQGNNEQFF
TRBV28	many	TRBD2	TRBJ2-3	TGTGCCAGCAGTTTACAACTAGCGGGAGGGCCTTTGAACACAGATACGCAGTATTTT	CASSLQLAGGPLNTDTQYF
TRBV20-1	many	NA	TRBJ2-7	TGCAGTGCTAGAGAAAGGATTGCGGAAAACTACGAGCAGTACTTC	CSARERIAENYEQYF
TRBV7-9	few	NA	TRBJ2-7	TGTGCCAGCAGCTTAGAGGGACGGGCCTCCTACGAGCAGTACTTC	CASSLEGRASYEQYF
TRBV6-1	few	NA	TRBJ1-2	TGTGCCAGCAGTGAACTCGGCCGGTCCTATGGCTACACCTTC	CASSELGRSYGYTF
TRBV7-3	few	TRBD1	TRBJ2-3	TGTGCCAGCAGCTTAAGGGGACAGGACACAGATACGCAGTATTTT	CASSLRGQDTDTQYF
TRBV2	few	TRBD1	TRBJ2-1	TGTGCCAGCAGTGAAGCGCTTTACGACAGGGACTACAATGAGCAGTTCTTC	CASSEALYDRDYNEQFF